This T cell receptor (beta chain) was identified during a study of T cell repertoires in cytomegalovirus infection. General study results and limits: Clonotype analysis showed dominance of the ex vivo response by HLA-C-restricted CMV-specific TCR beta clonotypes.

One entry per CDR3 protein, called by TCRdb with MiXCR from the reads. The repertoire holds about half a million distinct CDR3 sequences, with roughly a third as singletons. Germline lookup yields CDR1 DFQATT and CDR2 SNEGSKA (reference sequence). V shed 1 base and J shed 3 bases, with 18 bases lying between them. CDR3 length: 16 residues. On this clonotype itself: The target antigen is unknown.

The source was cultured PBMCs, collected from culture after CMV antigen stimulation. The rearrangement joins TRBV20-1 to TRBJ1-2, with D unclear. This TCR was sampled from a human donor in good health (CMV status not recorded). Some clones in this sample may be carry-over from other donors' samples. The CDR3 spells CSARVTAGRSYYGYTF. As DNA, the CDR3 is TGCAGTGCTAGAGTTACCGCTGGACGGAGTTACTATGGCTACACCTTC.